The T cell receptor beta chain under discussion was sequenced for a study of blood T cell repertoires in COVID-19. Measured with immunoSEQ multiplex PCR; TCRdb has only the in-frame clones, and not every one. This sample has 210,000 or so clones; about 91% occur once, and the top ten carry 1.5%. After removal of 0 bases from V and 3 bases from J, the junction contained 6 bases not matched to a gene. Germline lookup yields CDR1 SGDLS and CDR2 YYNGEE. This CDR3 region has 17 residues. The gene calls are TRBV9 and TRBJ2-1, with 10 bases identical to TRBD2. The sample comprised peripheral blood. The receptor was isolated from a young man with active or convalescent COVID-19. The CDR3 nucleotides read TGTGCCAGCAGCGTAGTCAGCGGGAGGGCTGTCTACAATGAGCAGTTCTTC. Its translation is CASSVVSGRAVYNEQFF.